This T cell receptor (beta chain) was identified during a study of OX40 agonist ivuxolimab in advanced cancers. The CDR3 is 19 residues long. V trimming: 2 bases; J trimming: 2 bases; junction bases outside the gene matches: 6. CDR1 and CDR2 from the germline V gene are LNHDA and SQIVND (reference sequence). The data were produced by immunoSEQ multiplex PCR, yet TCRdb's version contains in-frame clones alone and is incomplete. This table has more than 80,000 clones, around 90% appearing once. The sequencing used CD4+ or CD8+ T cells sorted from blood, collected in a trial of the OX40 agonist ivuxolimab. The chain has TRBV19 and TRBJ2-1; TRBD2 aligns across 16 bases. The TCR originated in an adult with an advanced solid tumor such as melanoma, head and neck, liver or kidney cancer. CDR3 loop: CASSIRPGTSGRAYNEQFF. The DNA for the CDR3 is TGTGCCAGTAGTATACGCCCCGGGACTAGCGGGAGGGCCTACAATGAGCAGTTCTTC.